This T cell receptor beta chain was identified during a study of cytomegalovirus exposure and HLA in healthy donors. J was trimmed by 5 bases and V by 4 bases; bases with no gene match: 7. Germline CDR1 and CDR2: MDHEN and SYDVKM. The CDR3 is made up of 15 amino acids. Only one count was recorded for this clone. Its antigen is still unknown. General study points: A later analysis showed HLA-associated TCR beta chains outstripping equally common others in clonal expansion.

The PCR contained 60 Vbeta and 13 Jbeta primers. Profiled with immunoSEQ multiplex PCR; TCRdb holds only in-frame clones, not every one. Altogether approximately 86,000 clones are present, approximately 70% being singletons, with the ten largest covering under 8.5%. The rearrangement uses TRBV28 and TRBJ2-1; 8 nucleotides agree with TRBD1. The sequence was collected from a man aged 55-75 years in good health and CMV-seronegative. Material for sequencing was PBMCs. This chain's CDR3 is CASSSQGAQDNEQFF. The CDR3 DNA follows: TGTGCCAGCAGTTCCCAGGGGGCGCAGGACAATGAGCAGTTCTTC.